These T cell receptor beta chains were read from a single sample in a study of Ad26.COV2.S vaccination and SARS-CoV-2 variants. The data were produced by immunoSEQ multiplex PCR, yet TCRdb's version contains in-frame clones alone and is incomplete. The table has about 420,000 clones, roughly 90% seen once. Sequenced material: peripheral blood, taken in a trial of Ad26.COV2.S vaccine versus placebo. These receptors were taken from a person between 18 and 65 years old who received the Ad26.COV2.S COVID-19 vaccine or a placebo. CDR3s include the opening cysteine and the closing phenylalanine or tryptophan. D genes are given only for firm matches. Where a row states a size, it is once, few, many or the class of an expanded clone; other rows omit it.

>-|TRBD1|TRBV30|TRBJ1-5
CAWGGTGARPQHF
TGTGCCTGGGGAGGGACAGGGGCCAGGCCCCAGCATTTT
>-|-|TRBV4-2|TRBJ2-5
CASSQGTELETQYF
TGTGCCAGCAGCCAAGGGACGGAGCTCGAGACCCAGTACTTC
>-|TRBD2|TRBV5-1|TRBJ2-5
CASSLGRGEKGQETQYF
TGCGCCAGCAGCTTGGGTCGGGGGGAGAAGGGCCAAGAGACCCAGTACTTC
>-|-|TRBV5-1|TRBJ1-1
CASSSQSFMNTEAFF
TGCGCCAGCAGTTCCCAGTCCTTCATGAACACTGAAGCTTTCTTT
>once|-|TRBV6-5|TRBJ1-1
CASTFVSGLFF
TGTGCCAGCACCTTTGTTTCGGGTCTGTTCTTT
>-|-|TRBV28|TRBJ1-3
CASSFGIGNTIYF
TGTGCCAGCAGTTTTGGGATCGGAAACACCATATATTTT
>-|-|TRBV9|TRBJ2-3
CASSGSRTGIEGGSDTQYF
TGTGCCAGCAGCGGCTCGCGTACAGGGATAGAGGGGGGTTCAGATACGCAGTATTTT
>-|-|TRBV5-1|TRBJ2-5
CASSLRQGFGRETQYF
TGCGCCAGCAGCTTGAGGCAGGGTTTTGGGCGAGAGACCCAGTACTTC
>-|TRBD2|TRBV7-6|TRBJ2-5
CASSLTSGGDWETQYF
TGTGCCAGCAGCTTAACAAGCGGGGGGGATTGGGAGACCCAGTACTTC
>-|TRBD1|TRBV5-5|TRBJ1-6
CASSPGTGNSPLHF
TGTGCCAGCAGCCCCGGGACAGGGAATTCACCCCTCCACTTT
>-|TRBD2|TRBV3-1/TRBV3-2|TRBJ2-3
CASSPYLPSGGATDTQYF
TGTGCCAGCAGCCCTTACTTGCCCAGCGGGGGGGCGACAGATACGCAGTATTTT
>-|TRBD1|TRBV7-9|TRBJ2-1
CASSWDRGNEQFF
TGTGCCAGCAGCTGGGACAGGGGCAATGAGCAGTTCTTC
>-|-|TRBV10-3|TRBJ2-7
CAIRTGDSYEQYF
TGTGCCATCAGAACCGGGGACTCCTACGAGCAGTACTTC
>-|TRBD2|TRBV9|TRBJ2-3
CASSPSGGGTDTQYF
TGTGCCAGCAGCCCTAGCGGGGGGGGCACAGATACGCAGTATTTT
>-|-|TRBV10-3|TRBJ2-5
CAISDRRGGQETQYF
TGTGCCATCAGCGACAGGCGTGGAGGACAAGAGACCCAGTACTTC